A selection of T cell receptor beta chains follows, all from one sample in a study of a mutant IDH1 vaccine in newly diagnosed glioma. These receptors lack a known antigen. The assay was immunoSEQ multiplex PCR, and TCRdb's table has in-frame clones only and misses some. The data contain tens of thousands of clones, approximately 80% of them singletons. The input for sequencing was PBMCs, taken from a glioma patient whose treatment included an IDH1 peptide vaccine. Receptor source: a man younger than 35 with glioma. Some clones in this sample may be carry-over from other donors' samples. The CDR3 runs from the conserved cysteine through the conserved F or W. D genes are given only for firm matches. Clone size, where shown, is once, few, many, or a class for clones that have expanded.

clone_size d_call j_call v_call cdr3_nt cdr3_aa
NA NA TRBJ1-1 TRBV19 TGTGCCAGTACCACTCTGGGGGGGAACACTGAAGCTTTCTTT CASTTLGGNTEAFF
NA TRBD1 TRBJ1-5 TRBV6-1 TGTGCCAGCAGTGAAGTAAGGGGACAGGGGGCTAGGTATCAGCCCCAGCATTTT CASSEVRGQGARYQPQHF
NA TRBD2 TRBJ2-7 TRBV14 TGTGCCAGCAGCCCTAGCGGGGTGGGGAACGAGCAGTACTTC CASSPSGVGNEQYF
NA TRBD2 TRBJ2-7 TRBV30 TGTGCCTGGAGTGTACCCGTCAGCGGGAGCGTCTACGAGCAGTACTTC CAWSVPVSGSVYEQYF
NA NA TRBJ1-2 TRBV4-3 TGCGCCAGCAGCCAAGACTTGGGGGGGTACGATGTCTATGGCTACACCTTC CASSQDLGGYDVYGYTF
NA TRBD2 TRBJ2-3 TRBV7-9 TGTGCCAGCAGCTTAACCACTAGCGGGGGGGCCCAACCCACAGATACGCAGTATTTT CASSLTTSGGAQPTDTQYF
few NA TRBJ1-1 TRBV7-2 TGTGCCAGCAGCTTAGTCGACCTGGAAGCTTTCTTT CASSLVDLEAFF
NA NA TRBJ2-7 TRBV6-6 TGTGCCAGCAGTTACTCAAGGCTCGGACAGCCTTACGAGCAGTACTTC CASSYSRLGQPYEQYF
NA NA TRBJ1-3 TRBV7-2 TGTGCCAGCAGCCGACGGGGTGGAAACACCATATATTTT CASSRRGGNTIYF
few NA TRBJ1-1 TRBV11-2 TGTGCCAGCAGCTTGGGAACTGAAGCTTTCTTT CASSLGTEAFF
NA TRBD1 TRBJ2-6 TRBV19 TGTGCCAGTAGTATGGACAGGGTCATGGGCTCTGGGGCCAACGTCCTGACTTTC CASSMDRVMGSGANVLTF
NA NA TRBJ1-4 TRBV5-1 TGCGCCAGCAGCTTGCGGGGCAGCGGTGCAACTAATGAAAAACTGTTTTTT CASSLRGSGATNEKLFF
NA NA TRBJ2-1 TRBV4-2 TGTGCCAGCAGCCAAGGGGCCTGGAACAATGAGCAGTTCTTC CASSQGAWNNEQFF
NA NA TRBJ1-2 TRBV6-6 TGTGCCAGCAGTCTCGACGGATTTTATGGCTACACCTTC CASSLDGFYGYTF
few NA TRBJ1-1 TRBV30 TGTGCCTGGACTAGTGACAATGAAGCTTTCTTT CAWTSDNEAFF
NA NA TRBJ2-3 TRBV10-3 TGTGCCATCAGTGAGGCAACAGGGTCGGGGATTCAGGGTACGCAGTATTTT CAISEATGSGIQGTQYF
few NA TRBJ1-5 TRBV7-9 TGTGCCAGCAGCTTACTTAATCAGCCCCAGCATTTT CASSLLNQPQHF
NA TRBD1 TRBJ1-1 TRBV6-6 TGTGCCAGCAGTACCAACAGGGGGCCGGGTGAAGCTTTCTTT CASSTNRGPGEAFF
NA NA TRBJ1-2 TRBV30 TGTGCCTGGAGTGTAAGGGGCGGGGCATCTAGAAATGGCTACACCTTC CAWSVRGGASRNGYTF
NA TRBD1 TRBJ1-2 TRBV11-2 TGTGCCAGCAGCCACGGATCTATAGGACAGGCCCTCTATGGCTACACCTTC CASSHGSIGQALYGYTF
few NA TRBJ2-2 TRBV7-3 TGTGCCAGCAGCTTCAGGGGACGGACCGGGGAGCTGTTTTTT CASSFRGRTGELFF
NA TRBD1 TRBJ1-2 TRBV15 TGTGCCACCAGCAGAGGACAGGGGGCGGTCTATGGCTACACCTTC CATSRGQGAVYGYTF
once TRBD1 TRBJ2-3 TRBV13 TGTGCCAGCAGCTTAAGACAGGGTGGTTCAGATACGCAGTATTTT CASSLRQGGSDTQYF
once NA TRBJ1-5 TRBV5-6 TGTGCCAGCAGCTCCCGGGGCCTCTATAGCAATCAGCCCCAGCATTTT CASSSRGLYSNQPQHF
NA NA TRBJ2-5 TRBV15 TGTGCCACCAGCAACATAGGAGAGACCCAGTACTTC CATSNIGETQYF
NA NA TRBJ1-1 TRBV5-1 TGCGCCAGCAGCTCGGGACAAAGGACTGAAGCTTTCTTT CASSSGQRTEAFF
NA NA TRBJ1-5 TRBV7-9 TGTGCCAGCAGCTTAGGGGAGGGCCTAGATAGCAATCAGCCCCAGCATTTT CASSLGEGLDSNQPQHF
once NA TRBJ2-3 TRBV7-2 TGTGCCAGCAGCCCCTGGCCCACAGATACGCAGTATTTT CASSPWPTDTQYF
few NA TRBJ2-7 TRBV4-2 TGTGCCAGCAGCCAAGGAACAGGTTACTACGAGCAGTACTTC CASSQGTGYYEQYF
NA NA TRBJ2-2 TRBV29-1 TGCAGCGCCCAGGGCACCGGGAACACCGGGGAGCTGTTTTTT CSAQGTGNTGELFF
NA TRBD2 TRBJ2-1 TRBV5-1 TGCGCCAGCAGCTTGACTAGCGGACACTTGGGTGAGCAGTTCTTC CASSLTSGHLGEQFF
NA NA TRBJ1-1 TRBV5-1 TGCGCCAGCAGCGCGGGGACCGAAGCTTTCTTT CASSAGTEAFF
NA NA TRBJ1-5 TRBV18 TGTGCCAGCTCACGAGGGGAGGGGTCCCAGCATTTT CASSRGEGSQHF
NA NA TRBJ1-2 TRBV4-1 TGCGCCAGCAGCCAGTCCACAGGCTTAACAGGATTTCTTGGCTACACCTTC CASSQSTGLTGFLGYTF
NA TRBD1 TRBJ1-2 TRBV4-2 TGTGCCAGCAGCCACGACAGGGGGAACTATGGCTACACCTTC CASSHDRGNYGYTF
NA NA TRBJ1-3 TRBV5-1 TGCGCCAGCAGCCTCGGACAGCCTGGAAACACCATATATTTT CASSLGQPGNTIYF
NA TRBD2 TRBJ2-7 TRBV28 TGTGCCAGCAGTTTCTTATTGGGACTAGCGGATTACGAGCAGTACTTC CASSFLLGLADYEQYF
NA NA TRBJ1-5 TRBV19 TGTGCCAGTAGTATGGTGCAGGGGAGGGTGCCCCAGCATTTT CASSMVQGRVPQHF
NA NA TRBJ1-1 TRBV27 TGTGCCAGCAGTTTAGATCCGGCAGGGATGAACACTGAAGCTTTCTTT CASSLDPAGMNTEAFF